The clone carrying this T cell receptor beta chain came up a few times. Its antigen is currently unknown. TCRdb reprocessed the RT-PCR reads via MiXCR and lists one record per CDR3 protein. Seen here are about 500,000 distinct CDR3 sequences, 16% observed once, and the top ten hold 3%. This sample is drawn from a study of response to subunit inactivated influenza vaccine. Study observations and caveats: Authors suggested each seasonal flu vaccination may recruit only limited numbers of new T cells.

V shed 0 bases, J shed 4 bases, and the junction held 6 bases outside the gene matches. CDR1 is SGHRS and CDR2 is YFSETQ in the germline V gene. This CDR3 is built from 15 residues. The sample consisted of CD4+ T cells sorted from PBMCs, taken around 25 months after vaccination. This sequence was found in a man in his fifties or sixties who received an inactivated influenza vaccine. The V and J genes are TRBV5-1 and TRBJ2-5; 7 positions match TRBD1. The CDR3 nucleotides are TGCGCCAGCAGCTTGGGGACAGGCGTAGGAGAGACCCAGTACTTC. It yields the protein CASSLGTGVGETQYF.